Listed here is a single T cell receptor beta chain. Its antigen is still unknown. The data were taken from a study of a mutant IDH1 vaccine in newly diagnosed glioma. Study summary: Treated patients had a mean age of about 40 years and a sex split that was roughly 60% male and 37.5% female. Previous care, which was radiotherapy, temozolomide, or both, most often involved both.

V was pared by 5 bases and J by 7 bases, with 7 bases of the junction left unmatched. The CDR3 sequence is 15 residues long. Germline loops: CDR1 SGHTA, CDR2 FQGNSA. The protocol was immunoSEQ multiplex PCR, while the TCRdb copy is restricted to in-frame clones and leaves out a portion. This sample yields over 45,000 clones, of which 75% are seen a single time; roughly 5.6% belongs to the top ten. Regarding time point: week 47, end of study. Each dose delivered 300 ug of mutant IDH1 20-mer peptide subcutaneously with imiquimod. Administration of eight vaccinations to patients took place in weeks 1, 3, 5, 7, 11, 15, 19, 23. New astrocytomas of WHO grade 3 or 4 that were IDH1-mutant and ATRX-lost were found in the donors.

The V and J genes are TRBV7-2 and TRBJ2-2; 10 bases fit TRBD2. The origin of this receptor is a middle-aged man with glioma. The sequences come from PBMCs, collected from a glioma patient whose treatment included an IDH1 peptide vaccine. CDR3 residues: CASSPIAGGGGELFF. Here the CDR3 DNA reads TGTGCCAGCAGCCCCATAGCGGGGGGTGGCGGGGAGCTGTTTTTT.